Listed below are T cell receptor beta chains from one sample, sequenced in a study of blood T cells in healthy people across ages. TCRdb reprocessed the 5' RACE reads with MiXCR, giving one entry per CDR3 protein. The table lists roughly 900,000 distinct CDR3 sequences, around 30% of them singletons. The specimen was blood. These receptors were collected from a woman aged 80 or over in good health. Each CDR3 is given with its conserved first and last residue. D genes are given only for firm matches. The listing skips clone size in some rows; elsewhere it reads once, few, many or a size class.

>few|TRBD2|TRBV6-2/TRBV6-3|TRBJ2-3
CASSEVRTSVGTDTQYF
TGTGCCAGCAGTGAGGTTAGAACTAGCGTAGGAACAGATACGCAGTATTTT
>many|-|TRBV5-6|TRBJ2-1
CASSLLTGEGYNEQFF
TGTGCCAGCAGCTTGTTAACCGGGGAAGGTTACAATGAGCAGTTCTTC
>many|TRBD2|TRBV6-5|TRBJ2-3
CASSRTSGGTTDTQYF
TGTGCCAGCAGCCGGACTAGCGGGGGGACCACAGATACGCAGTATTTT
>many|-|TRBV20-1|TRBJ1-2
CGGGSGADGYTF
TGCGGCGGGGGGTCGGGGGCAGATGGCTACACCTTC
>few|-|TRBV12-3/TRBV12-4|TRBJ1-1
CASSRQRGKDTEAFF
TGTGCCAGCAGTCGCCAGAGGGGTAAGGACACTGAAGCTTTCTTT
>many|-|TRBV4-3|TRBJ1-6
CASSQDVQNNSPLHF
TGCGCCAGCAGCCAAGATGTGCAGAATAATTCACCCCTCCACTTT
>many|TRBD1|TRBV6-1|TRBJ2-1
CASSEPGQGHNEQFF
TGTGCCAGCAGTGAACCCGGACAGGGGCACAATGAGCAGTTCTTC
>few|-|TRBV29-1|TRBJ1-1
CSVDSFIQGRTEAFF
TGCAGCGTTGACAGTTTTATCCAGGGCAGAACTGAAGCTTTCTTT
>many|TRBD2|TRBV20-1|TRBJ2-1
CSARTRSASAPSSYNEQFF
TGCAGTGCTCGGACTAGATCAGCATCAGCCCCGAGCTCCTACAATGAGCAGTTCTTC
>-|-|TRBV7-3|TRBJ2-3
CASSHSGTTDTQYF
TGTGCCAGCAGCCACTCCGGGACAACAGATACGCAGTATTTT
>-|-|TRBV10-2|TRBJ1-6
CASSELRRAYSSPLHF
TGCGCCAGCAGTGAATTGCGCAGGGCCTATAGTTCACCCCTCCACTTT
>-|-|TRBV19|TRBJ1-5
CASSIREDRPQHF
TGTGCCAGTAGTATCAGGGAGGATAGGCCCCAGCATTTT
>few|-|TRBV5-5|TRBJ1-2
CASSLSLAGYTF
TGTGCCAGCAGCTTGTCCCTAGCAGGCTACACCTTC
>-|TRBD2|TRBV20-1|TRBJ2-1
CSARARGGLNEQFF
TGCAGTGCTAGAGCTCGGGGGGGCCTCAATGAGCAGTTCTTC
>few|-|TRBV20-1|TRBJ2-7
CSVRSPSAYEQYF
TGCAGTGTTCGGAGTCCCTCGGCCTACGAGCAGTACTTC